The 26 T cell receptor beta chains reported below all come from one sample, sequenced in a study of cytomegalovirus exposure and HLA in healthy donors. The study ran its PCR with 60 Vbeta and 13 Jbeta primers. Produced via immunoSEQ multiplex PCR; TCRdb's table is partial and in-frame only. Of 100,000 to 150,000 clones listed, around 77% are singletons. The sample consisted of PBMCs. These receptors all come from a young man in good health and CMV-seronegative.

The genes are TRBV6-6 and TRBJ2-7, with TRBD2 identical over 7 bases. Germline values: CDR1 MNHNY, CDR2 SVGAGI (reference sequence). V gave up 2 bases and J gave up 0 bases; unmatched junction bases: 7. CDR3 length: 16 residues. CDR3: CASSYRQGGSSYEQYF. The CDR3 bases are TGTGCCAGCAGTTACCGCCAGGGCGGGAGCTCCTACGAGCAGTACTTC.

V and J are TRBV5-1 and TRBJ1-2; D ambiguous. Trimming shortened V by 0 bases and J by 0 bases, and 6 bases separated the two germline ends. From germline, CDR1 is SGHRS and CDR2 YFSETQ. The CDR3 length is 14 residues. DNA of the CDR3: TGCGCCAGCAGCTTGGCTACAGCTAACTATGGCTACACCTTC. As protein: CASSLATANYGYTF.

Only a few counts were recorded for this clone. This chain connects TRBV18 to TRBJ2-3; 16 bases align to TRBD2. The CDR3 runs 17 residues. V trimming: 3 bases; J trimming: 6 bases; junction bases outside the gene matches: 6. Germline CDR1 and CDR2: KGHSH and LQKENI. CDR3 sequence reads: CASSPGLAGGPSDTQYF. The CDR3 DNA is TGTGCCAGCTCACCGGGACTAGCGGGGGGGCCGTCGGATACGCAGTATTTT. Full variable domain (remainder filled in from reference TRBV18 and TRBJ2-3): NAGVMQNPRHLVRRRGQEARLRCSPMKGHSHVYWYRQLPEEGLKFMVYLQKENIIDESGMPKERFSAEFPKEGPSILRIQQVVRGDSAAYFCASSPGLAGGPSDTQYFGPGTRLTVL.

V and J are TRBV6-5 and TRBJ2-3; D gene uncertain. Trimming removed 9 bases from V and 7 bases from J, with 20 bases in between. Germline V CDR1 and CDR2: MNHEY, SVGAGI. This CDR3 is built from 14 residues. CDR3 sequence: CARRPPTAMHTQYF. As DNA, the CDR3 is TGTGCCAGACGTCCCCCTACCGCGATGCATACGCAGTATTTT.

The chain uses TRBV5-1 and TRBJ2-3, with 14 bases identical to TRBD2. The ends lost 4 bases at V and 1 base at J; junction bases unmatched: 2. The CDR3 has 16 residues. Germline CDR1 is SGHRS and CDR2 is YFSETQ. The CDR3 sequence: CASSGTSGSGTDTQYF. The DNA for the CDR3 is TGCGCCAGCAGCGGGACTAGCGGGAGTGGCACAGATACGCAGTATTTT.

The chain combines TRBV6-6 with TRBJ1-1; TRBD1 matches 10 bases. The CDR3 has 14 amino acids. The germline CDR1 and CDR2 sequences are MNHNY and SVGAGI (reference sequence). V was clipped by 10 bases and J by 0 bases; unmatched bases: 5. DNA for the CDR3: TGTGCCACCGGACAGGGGGTGATGAACACTGAAGCTTTCTTT. Protein: CATGQGVMNTEAFF.

This chain connects TRBV5-1 to TRBJ1-2, with TRBD1 identical over 11 bases. The CDR3 contains 15 residues. CDR1 SGHRS and CDR2 YFSETQ come from the germline V gene. After removal of 0 bases from V and 4 bases from J, the junction contained 2 bases not matched to a gene. The CDR3 region is CASSLGGQGAYGYTF. The CDR3 DNA reads TGCGCCAGCAGCTTGGGCGGACAGGGGGCCTATGGCTACACCTTC. Full variable domain (missing parts from reference TRBV5-1 and TRBJ1-2): KAGVTQTPRYLIKTRGQQVTLSCSPISGHRSVSWYQQTPGQGLQFLFEYFSETQRNKGNFPGRFSGRQFSNSRSEMNVSTLELGDSALYLCASSLGGQGAYGYTFGSGTRLTVV.

The CDR3 spells CASSLQASYEQYF. The CDR3 DNA follows: TGTGCCAGCAGCTTACAGGCTTCCTACGAGCAGTACTTC. The chain carries TRBV7-2 and TRBJ2-7; D remains unclear. This CDR3 contains 13 residues. Trimming took 2 bases from V and 1 from J, leaving 6 bases between them. Looked up from germline, CDR1 is SGHTA and CDR2 is FQGNSA.

This clone was detected ten times or more. The chain has TRBV5-5 and TRBJ2-1; TRBD2 matches at 14 bases. The ends lost 4 bases at V and 1 base at J; junction bases unmatched: 10. The CDR3 has 19 residues. CDR1 is SGHKS, CDR2 YYEKEE, per germline (reference sequence). The CDR3 sequence is CASSRRLAGGDMSYNEQFF. The CDR3 bases are TGTGCCAGCAGCCGCAGACTAGCGGGGGGGGATATGTCCTACAATGAGCAGTTCTTC.

Comments on this clone: Sequence at one end of the junction differs from germline and may be a read error. This chain uses TRBV15 with TRBJ1-1, with 8 bases that match TRBD1. In germline, CDR1 is LNHNV, CDR2 YYDKDF (reference sequence). The CDR3 consists of 12 residues. The CDR3 nucleotides read TGTGCCACCAGCAGAGATGCCAGGGGGCGGCTCTTT. Its protein product is CATSRDARGRLF. Full variable domain (outside the CDR3, taken from reference TRBV15 and TRBJ1-1): DAMVIQNPRYQVTQFGKPVTLSCSQTLNHNVMYWYQQKSSQAPKLLFHYYDKDFNNEADTPDNFQSRRPNTSFCFLDIRSPGLGDTAMYLCATSRDARGRLFGQGTRLTVV.

The V gene is TRBV29-1, the J gene TRBJ2-5; 11 bases align to TRBD2. Germline CDR1 is SQVTM and CDR2 is ANQGSEA. Unmatched junction bases numbered 13, after V lost 8 bases and J lost 2 bases. CDR3 length: 16 amino acids. The CDR3 nucleotides read TGCAGCTCAAGACGCGCTAGCGGGGGGCCTCAAGAGACCCAGTACTTC. This sequence encodes CSSRRASGGPQETQYF.

The chain links TRBV29-1 to TRBJ2-5; the D is unclear. Germline V gives CDR1 SQVTM, CDR2 ANQGSEA. This CDR3 is built from 10 residues. Trimming shortened V by 4 bases and J by 4 bases, and 4 bases separated the two germline ends. The DNA for the CDR3 is TGCAGCGTTGCCAGAGAGACCCAGTACTTC. Translation: CSVARETQYF.

The chain is built from TRBV6-6 and TRBJ2-3; the D is unclear. Germline assignment: CDR1 MNHNY and CDR2 SVGAGI (reference sequence). The germline V and J ends were trimmed by 8 bases and 8 bases, with 11 bases remaining between them. The CDR3 extends over 11 amino acids. CDR3 residues: CASGSSGTQYF. DNA of the CDR3: TGTGCCAGCGGGTCTTCAGGTACGCAGTATTTT.

V gene TRBV6-1 combines with J gene TRBJ1-5; TRBD1 matches at 11 bases. Germline trimming cut 5 bases from V and 6 bases from J; bases unmatched to any gene: 6. CDR1 MNHNS and CDR2 SASEGT come from the germline V gene. This CDR3 region has 15 residues. The CDR3 reads CASSRLDRGRQPQHF. CDR3 DNA: TGTGCCAGCAGTCGATTGGACAGGGGGCGTCAGCCCCAGCATTTT.

The gene calls are TRBV7-3 and TRBJ2-7, with 9 positions matching TRBD2. CDR1 SGHTA and CDR2 FQGTGA come from the germline V gene. V shed 0 bases and J 0 bases; nucleotides not matched to a gene: 3. The CDR3 has 16 amino acids. CDR3 DNA: TGTGCCAGCAGCTTAACCCCGACTAGCGGCTCCTACGAGCAGTACTTC. This gives the protein CASSLTPTSGSYEQYF.

The chain uses TRBV9 and TRBJ2-1; 12 bases are shared with TRBD2. CDR1 is SGDLS and CDR2 is YYNGEE in the germline V gene. Trimming removed 1 base from V and 8 bases from J; junction bases left unmatched: 4. The CDR3 length is 15 residues. The CDR3 DNA follows: TGTGCCAGCAGCGTAACTAGCGGGGGGCTCGATGAGCAGTTCTTC. This codes for CASSVTSGGLDEQFF.

The rearrangement joins TRBV7-2 to TRBJ2-1; TRBD2 might be the D (5 bases). The germline V gene encodes CDR1 SGHTA and CDR2 FQGNSA. Trimming cost V 2 bases and J 6 bases, with 14 bases left between them. The CDR3 is made up of 15 amino acids. CDR3 amino acids: CASSLTPGSANEQFF. As DNA, the CDR3 is TGTGCCAGCAGCTTAACCCCTGGGAGCGCCAATGAGCAGTTCTTC.

The V gene is TRBV4-3, the J gene TRBJ1-2, with D perhaps TRBD1 (6 bases). Trimming took 3 bases from V and 4 from J, leaving 9 bases between them. The CDR3 length is 13 residues. Germline loops: CDR1 LGHNA, CDR2 YSLEER. CDR3 DNA sequence: TGCGCCAGCAGCCAGACACAGGGCTATGGCTACACCTTC. Protein sequence: CASSQTQGYGYTF.

V and J are TRBV6-6 and TRBJ1-3; tentative D call: TRBD1 (5 bases). The germline gives CDR1 MNHNY, CDR2 SVGAGI (reference sequence). The CDR3 has 12 residues. Trimming removed 6 bases at V and 3 bases at J, with 6 bases between. The CDR3 DNA is TGTGCCAGCAGGGACATTGGAAACACCATATATTTT. It codes for CASRDIGNTIYF.

The V call is TRBV29-1, the J call TRBJ1-4; 9 bases map to TRBD1. Germline CDR1 is SQVTM and CDR2 is ANQGSEA. Trimming removed 7 bases from V and 8 bases from J; junction bases left unmatched: 5. This CDR3 is 12 amino acids long. In DNA, the CDR3 is TGCAGCGCTGGGACAGGGCGCGAAAAACTGTTTTTT. Its protein product is CSAGTGREKLFF.

The chain has TRBV30 and TRBJ2-3, with D tentatively TRBD2 (6 bases). The CDR3 contains 15 residues. Deletions cut 5 bases from V and 2 bases from J, with 17 bases between. The germline V gene encodes CDR1 GTSNPN and CDR2 SVGIG (reference sequence). CDR3 nucleotide sequence: TGTGCCTGGGACTGGGGTGCGGGATCCACAGATACGCAGTATTTT. Protein sequence: CAWDWGAGSTDTQYF.

The chain recombines TRBV11-2 with TRBJ1-1; D unresolved. V lost 1 base to trimming and J lost 5 bases, with 8 bases between them. The CDR3 sequence is 13 residues long. Germline CDR1 is SGHAT and CDR2 is FQNNGV. The DNA for the CDR3 is TGTGCCAGCAGCTTAGGGTCCGGGACTGAAGCTTTCTTT. This encodes CASSLGSGTEAFF.

The rearrangement links TRBV6-6 to TRBJ2-7; D call uncertain. This CDR3 region has 13 residues. Germline V gene data show CDR1 as MNHNY and CDR2 as SVGAGI (reference sequence). Trimming left V 5 bases short and J 1 base short, with 9 bases between. DNA for the CDR3: TGTGCCAGCAGTCCCGGCGGATCCTACGAGCAGTACTTC. Translation gives CASSPGGSYEQYF.

This clone was observed once. The chain recombines TRBV5-1 with TRBJ1-1, with 8 positions matching TRBD1. With V trimmed by 4 bases and J by 1 base, 3 bases remained unmatched. Per the germline V gene, CDR1 is SGHRS and CDR2 is YFSETQ. The CDR3 contains 14 residues. CDR3 coding DNA: TGCGCCAGCAGCCAGGGGGCTGGGAACACTGAAGCTTTCTTT. This encodes CASSQGAGNTEAFF. Full variable domain (remainder filled in from reference TRBV5-1 and TRBJ1-1): KAGVTQTPRYLIKTRGQQVTLSCSPISGHRSVSWYQQTPGQGLQFLFEYFSETQRNKGNFPGRFSGRQFSNSRSEMNVSTLELGDSALYLCASSQGAGNTEAFFGQGTRLTVV.

The genes are TRBV4-1 and TRBJ2-1; 11 nucleotides line up with TRBD2. The V gene's germline CDR1 is MGHRA and CDR2 YSYEKL. The CDR3 loop spans 17 amino acids. Trimming at V came to 0 bases and at J to 0 bases, leaving 1 base not matched to a gene. The CDR3 loop reads CASSQELAGVSYNEQFF. The DNA for the CDR3 is TGCGCCAGCAGCCAAGAACTAGCGGGGGTCTCCTACAATGAGCAGTTCTTC.

The rearrangement uses TRBV5-1 and TRBJ2-3, with 9 bases matching TRBD2. This CDR3 is built from 15 residues. Germline-derived CDR1 and CDR2 are SGHRS and YFSETQ. J gave up 5 bases and V 4 bases, and 8 bases lay outside the gene matches. DNA for the CDR3: TGCGCCAGCAGCCCGGTAGCGGGAGCCGGAGATACGCAGTATTTT. Residues: CASSPVAGAGDTQYF.